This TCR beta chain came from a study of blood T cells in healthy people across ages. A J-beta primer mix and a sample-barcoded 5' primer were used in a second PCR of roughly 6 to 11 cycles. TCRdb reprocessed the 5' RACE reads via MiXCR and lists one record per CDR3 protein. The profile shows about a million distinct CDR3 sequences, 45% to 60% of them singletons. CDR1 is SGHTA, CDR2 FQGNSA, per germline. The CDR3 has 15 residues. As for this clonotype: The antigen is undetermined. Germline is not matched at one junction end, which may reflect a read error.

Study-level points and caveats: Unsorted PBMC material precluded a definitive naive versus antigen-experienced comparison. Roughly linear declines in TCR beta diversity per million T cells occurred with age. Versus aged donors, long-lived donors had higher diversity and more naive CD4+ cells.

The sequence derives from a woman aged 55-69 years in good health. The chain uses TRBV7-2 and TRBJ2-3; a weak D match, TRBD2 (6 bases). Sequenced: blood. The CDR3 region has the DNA TGTGCCAGCAGCTTTACCAGTACTAGCACAGGTACGCAGTATTTT. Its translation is CASSFTSTSTGTQYF. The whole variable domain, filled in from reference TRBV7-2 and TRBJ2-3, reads GAGVSQSPSNKVTEKGKDVELRCDPISGHTALYWYRQSLGQGLEFLIYFQGNSAPDKSGLPSDRFSAERTGGSVSTLTIQRTQQEDSAVYLCASSFTSTSTGTQYFGPGTRLTVL.